The 9 T cell receptor beta chains presented below share a single source sample, sequenced in a study of T cells in Graves' hyperthyroidism and ophthalmopathy. The CDR3 regions of TCR beta were amplified from RNA transcripts. With the HTBI primer set, the TCR CDR3 went through a first round of RT-PCR. TCRdb used MiXCR to reprocess the multiplex PCR reads, holding one entry per CDR3 protein. The sample lists 500,000 to 550,000 distinct CDR3 sequences, less than 25% occurring once. The sequencing sample was made of blood. The receptor set was obtained from a man aged 18 to 35 with Graves' hyperthyroidism.

The V and J genes are TRBV11-1 and TRBJ2-5, with D unresolved. Germline V CDR1 and CDR2: SGHAT, FQDESV (reference sequence). V gave up 8 bases and J gave up 5 bases, with 15 bases separating them. CDR3 length: 13 residues. The CDR3 is CASGFNSGETQYF. In nucleotides, the CDR3 is TGTGCCAGCGGATTTAACAGTGGGGAGACCCAGTACTTC. Variable domain in full (rest from reference TRBV11-1 and TRBJ2-5): EAEVAQSPRYKITEKSQAVAFWCDPISGHATLYWYRQILGQGPELLVQFQDESVVDDSQLPKDRFSAERLKGVDSTLKIQPAELGDSAMYLCASGFNSGETQYFGPGTRLLVL.

The chain recombines TRBV10-1 with TRBJ1-2; D may be TRBD1 (5 bases). Trimming took 0 bases from V and 3 from J, leaving 14 bases between them. This CDR3 has 16 amino acids. Per the germline V gene, CDR1 is WNHNN and CDR2 is SYGVQD (reference sequence). CDR3 nucleotides: TGCGCCAGCAGTGAGTCGATGCAGCCAGGGTACTATGGCTACACCTTC. This sequence encodes CASSESMQPGYYGYTF.

This clonotype was seen only a few times. V gene TRBV29-1 combines with J gene TRBJ1-1; possibly TRBD1 for D (6 bases). Per the germline V gene, CDR1 is SQVTM and CDR2 is ANQGSEA. The CDR3 is 12 amino acids. V lost 4 bases and J lost 6, with 12 bases in between. In DNA, the CDR3 is TGCAGCGTTGGACAGGAAGGGGCTGAAGCTTTCTTT. It is translated as CSVGQEGAEAFF.

This clonotype came up a few times. J is TRBJ2-2 and V is TRBV20-1; D possibly uses TRBD1 or TRBD2 (5 bases each). V was trimmed by 3 bases and J by 3 bases, leaving 14 bases between them. The CDR3 contains 15 residues. Germline V gene sequence: CDR1 DFQATT, CDR2 SNEGSKA (reference sequence). The CDR3 loop is CSARKGPPDTGELFF. The CDR3 coding sequence is TGCAGTGCTAGGAAGGGACCGCCAGACACCGGGGAGCTGTTTTTT.

Ten or more counts support this clonotype. The chain joins TRBV6-1 to TRBJ1-1; D possibly corresponds to TRBD1 (5 bases). CDR1 is MNHNS and CDR2 is SASEGT in the germline V gene. The CDR3 totals 15 residues. V was clipped by 6 bases and J by 1 base, with 15 bases between them. The DNA for the CDR3 is TGTGCCAGCAGCCGCAAGTTACAGGCGAACACTGAAGCTTTCTTT. It yields the protein CASSRKLQANTEAFF.

This clonotype appeared a few times. The CDR3 sequence is CASSPAGTAQETQYF. CDR3 in DNA: TGTGCCAGCAGCCCGGCCGGGACAGCGCAAGAGACCCAGTACTTC. The chain is built from TRBV12-3 or TRBV12-4 and TRBJ2-5, with 7 bases matching TRBD1. The CDR3 sequence is 15 residues long. The ends lost 6 bases at V and 2 bases at J; junction bases unmatched: 9.

This clonotype was found a few times. This sequence joins TRBV13 and TRBJ2-7, with 8 bases fitting TRBD2. Germline V gene data show CDR1 as PRHDT and CDR2 as FYEKMQ (reference sequence). J was trimmed by 3 bases and V by 1 base; bases with no gene match: 2. This CDR3 contains 14 residues. The CDR3: CASSLDGRGYEQYF. CDR3 sequence (DNA): TGTGCCAGCAGCTTAGACGGGAGGGGCTACGAGCAGTACTTC.

This clonotype was seen repeatedly, ten times or more. V usage is TRBV20-1 and J usage is TRBJ2-7, with D perhaps matching TRBD1 (5 bases). V was clipped by 7 bases and J by 2 bases, with 12 bases between them. Germline assignment: CDR1 DFQATT and CDR2 SNEGSKA (reference sequence). The CDR3 loop spans 12 amino acids. The CDR3 DNA reads TGCAGTGGACAGATAAATCCCTACGAGCAGTACTTC. Translated, it gives CSGQINPYEQYF.

At least ten counts were recorded for this clonotype. V gene TRBV2 combines with J gene TRBJ1-5; D is possibly TRBD1 (5 bases). The CDR3 loop spans 15 amino acids. Germline V gene data show CDR1 as SNHLY and CDR2 as FYNNEI. Trimming removed 2 bases at V and 3 bases at J, with 11 bases between. The DNA of the CDR3 is TGTGCCAGCAGTGAAAGTTTGACAGCCAATCAGCCCCAGCATTTT. As protein: CASSESLTANQPQHF. Using reference TRBV2 and TRBJ1-5 for the parts outside the CDR3, the full variable domain is EPEVTQTPSHQVTQMGQEVILRCVPISNHLYFYWYRQILGQKVEFLVSFYNNEISEKSEIFDDQFSVERPDGSNFTLKIRSTKLEDSAMYFCASSESLTANQPQHFGDGTRLSIL.